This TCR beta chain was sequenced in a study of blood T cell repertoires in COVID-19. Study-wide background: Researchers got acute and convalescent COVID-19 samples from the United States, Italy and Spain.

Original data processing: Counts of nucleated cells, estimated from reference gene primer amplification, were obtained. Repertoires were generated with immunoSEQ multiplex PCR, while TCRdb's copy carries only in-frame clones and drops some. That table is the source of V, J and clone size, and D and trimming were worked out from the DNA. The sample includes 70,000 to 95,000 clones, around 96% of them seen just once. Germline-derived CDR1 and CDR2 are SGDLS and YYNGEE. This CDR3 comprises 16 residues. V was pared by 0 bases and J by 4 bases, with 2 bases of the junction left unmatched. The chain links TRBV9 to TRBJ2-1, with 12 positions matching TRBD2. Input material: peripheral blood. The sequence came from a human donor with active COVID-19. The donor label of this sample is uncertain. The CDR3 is CASSVGGLAGYNEQFF. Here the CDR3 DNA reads TGTGCCAGCAGCGTAGGAGGACTAGCGGGGTACAATGAGCAGTTCTTC.